This T cell receptor (beta chain) was identified in a study of molecular identifiers for immune sequencing clone quantification. TCRdb called the PCR reads again in MiXCR, with one record for every CDR3 protein. Of some 91,000 distinct CDR3 sequences listed, 20% to 25% were seen once; the top ten hold 0.94%. The length of the CDR3 is 12 residues. V was shortened by 5 bases and J by 5 bases, with 10 bases between the two germline ends. Germline CDR1 reads SGHAT; CDR2 reads FQNNGV. In its sample, this clonotype was seen a few times. This TCR was recovered from a human donor in good health. Some libraries in this study had Jurkat cell RNA spiked in. The chain carries TRBV11-2 and TRBJ2-7; D ambiguous. Input material: naive CD8+ T cells from blood, with Jurkat cell RNA spiked in. The subset here: FACS-sorted CD8+CD4-CCR7+CD45RA+ naive T cells. CDR3 bases: TGTGCCAGCAGCCCCTTAGCCGACGAGCAGTACTTC. Its protein is CASSPLADEQYF.